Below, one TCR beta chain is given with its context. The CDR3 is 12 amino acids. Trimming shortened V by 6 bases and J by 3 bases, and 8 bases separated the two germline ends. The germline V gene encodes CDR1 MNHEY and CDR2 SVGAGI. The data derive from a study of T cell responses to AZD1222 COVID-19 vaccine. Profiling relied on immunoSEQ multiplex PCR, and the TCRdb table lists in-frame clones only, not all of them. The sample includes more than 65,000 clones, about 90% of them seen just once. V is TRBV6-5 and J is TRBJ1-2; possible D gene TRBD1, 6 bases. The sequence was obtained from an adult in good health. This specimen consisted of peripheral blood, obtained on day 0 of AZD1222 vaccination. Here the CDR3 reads CASRNRDYGYTF. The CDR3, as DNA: TGTGCCAGCAGGAACAGGGACTATGGCTACACCTTC.